The T cell receptor (beta chain) described here comes from a study of blood T cell repertoires in COVID-19. Overall study context: Specimens from acute and convalescent COVID-19 originated in the United States, Italy and Spain. T cells, B-cell-depleted T cells, or PBMCs supplied cDNA or gDNA.

Original data processing: Reference gene primer amplification gave estimated nucleated cell counts. Measured with immunoSEQ multiplex PCR; TCRdb has only the in-frame clones, and not every one. The V and J calls and the clone size are those of that table, but D and trimming were determined from the DNA. The sample holds some 130,000 clones, around 88% seen once. In Seattle, patients joined the study during active infection and were tracked longitudinally. This clonotype originated in a man aged 55 to 70 with COVID-19, enrolled during active disease. What was sequenced was peripheral blood.

For the CDR3, the DNA is TGTGCCTGGAGTGTACGGGCGGGGTGGTTGTCCTACGAGCAGTACTTC. It is translated as CAWSVRAGWLSYEQYF. The chain carries TRBV30 and TRBJ2-7; tentative D call: TRBD2 (6 bases). The CDR3 length is 16 residues. The V gene lost 0 bases and the J gene lost 1 base, with 16 bases spanning the gap. Germline loops: CDR1 GTSNPN, CDR2 SVGIG (reference sequence).